This is a list of T cell receptor beta chains from one sample in a study of CD8 T cells in Susac syndrome. One entry per CDR3 protein results from TCRdb running MiXCR on the immunoSEQ multiplex PCR reads. The table includes 100,000 to 150,000 distinct CDR3 sequences, nearly 95% detected once. The material sequenced was CD4+ T cells from PBMCs. These TCRs come from a human donor in good health. Each CDR3 is given with its conserved first and last residue. A D gene is named only where the DNA matches it firmly. A clone size is listed for some rows: how often the clone was seen (once, few, many), or a class if it is expanded.

clone size	V gene	D gene	J gene	CDR3 protein	CDR3 DNA
.	TRBV19	.	TRBJ2-6	CASSPRTTVSGANVLTF	TGTGCCAGTAGTCCCAGGACTACCGTCTCTGGGGCCAACGTCCTGACTTTC
.	TRBV4-1	.	TRBJ2-7	CASSQKGSTTTQYEQYF	TGCGCCAGCAGCCAAAAAGGGTCAACCACAACTCAATACGAGCAGTACTTC
once	TRBV27	.	TRBJ2-4	CASSPQGIKNIQYF	TGTGCCAGCAGTCCTCAGGGAATCAAAAACATTCAGTACTTC
.	TRBV7-2	TRBD2	TRBJ2-7	CASSLGGTSGRAHEQYF	TGTGCCAGCAGCTTAGGAGGGACTAGCGGGAGGGCCCACGAGCAGTACTTC
.	TRBV6-5	.	TRBJ2-2	CASRNSGAGELFF	TGTGCCAGCAGGAACAGTGGCGCCGGGGAGCTGTTTTTT
.	TRBV20-1	.	TRBJ2-3	CSASGLKQYTQYF	TGCAGTGCTAGTGGACTTAAACAATATACGCAGTATTTT
.	TRBV20-1	TRBD2	TRBJ2-1	CSALGLAHVYNEQFF	TGCAGTGCCTTGGGACTAGCGCACGTATACAATGAGCAGTTCTTC
.	TRBV7-9	.	TRBJ2-7	CASSVTGFGEQYF	TGTGCCAGCAGCGTCACAGGGTTTGGTGAGCAGTACTTC
.	TRBV14	TRBD2	TRBJ2-5	CASSQELAGGETQYF	TGTGCCAGCAGCCAAGAGCTAGCGGGAGGAGAGACCCAGTACTTC
.	TRBV5-1	.	TRBJ2-1	CASSLGAGDNEQFF	TGCGCCAGCAGCTTGGGAGCAGGGGACAATGAGCAGTTCTTC
.	TRBV5-4	TRBD2	TRBJ2-7	CASSRTSSGSYEQYF	TGTGCCAGCAGCCGGACCTCTAGCGGGAGCTACGAGCAGTACTTC
.	TRBV11-2	.	TRBJ2-1	CASSFRTGRANEQFF	TGTGCCAGCAGCTTCCGGACAGGGAGGGCCAATGAGCAGTTCTTC
.	TRBV28	.	TRBJ2-4	CASSFSYGQGAKNIQYF	TGTGCCAGCAGTTTTTCGTACGGGCAGGGAGCCAAAAACATTCAGTACTTC
.	TRBV7-9	TRBD2	TRBJ2-5	CASSVTSGGPGGTETQYF	TGTGCCAGCAGCGTGACTAGCGGGGGCCCTGGTGGTACAGAGACCCAGTACTTC
.	TRBV2	.	TRBJ2-7	CASSAGGWEQYF	TGTGCCAGCAGCGCAGGAGGCTGGGAGCAGTACTTC
.	TRBV3-1	.	TRBJ2-7	CASSQDAGHEQYF	TGTGCCAGCAGCCAAGACGCAGGTCACGAGCAGTACTTC
.	TRBV29-1	TRBD2	TRBJ2-1	CSVLAGTRTNNEQFF	TGCAGCGTTCTGGCCGGGACTAGGACAAACAATGAGCAGTTCTTC
.	TRBV7-9	.	TRBJ2-1	CASQLSHEQFF	TGTGCCAGCCAGCTATCCCATGAGCAGTTCTTC
.	TRBV28	.	TRBJ1-1	CASSLFGDTEAFF	TGTGCCAGCAGTTTATTCGGGGACACTGAAGCTTTCTTT
.	TRBV5-1	TRBD1	TRBJ2-7	CASSLEQGVYEQYF	TGCGCCAGCAGCTTGGAACAGGGGGTCTACGAGCAGTACTTC
.	TRBV7-2	TRBD2	TRBJ2-7	CASSLSSGAYEQYF	TGTGCCAGCAGCTTAAGCAGCGGGGCTTACGAGCAGTACTTC
once	TRBV7-2	.	TRBJ2-5	CASSFAPETQYF	TGTGCCAGCAGCTTCGCGCCGGAGACCCAGTACTTC
.	TRBV6-6	.	TRBJ1-2	CASRDPGEPGYTF	TGTGCCAGCAGAGATCCTGGGGAACCTGGCTACACCTTC
once	TRBV20-1	.	TRBJ1-1	CSAAPGWTEAFF	TGCAGTGCCGCACCGGGTTGGACTGAAGCTTTCTTT
.	TRBV12-3/TRBV12-4	.	TRBJ2-7	CASSHLLSNEQYF	TGTGCCAGCAGCCACCTCCTAAGCAACGAGCAGTACTTC
.	TRBV24-1	.	TRBJ1-5	CATSDRANGQPQHF	TGTGCCACCAGTGATAGAGCCAACGGTCAGCCCCAGCATTTT